These 27 T cell receptor beta chains came from one sample sequenced in a study of shared clonotypes between healthy human individuals. The table came from immunoSEQ multiplex PCR; TCRdb's copy has only in-frame clones and leaves some out. The sample shows around 2.5 million clones, 90% to 95% of them seen only once. The specimen sequenced was naive CD4+ T cells from PBMCs. As for subset: CD45RA+ positively selected. The source of these receptors is a man aged 18 to 29 in good health. Some clones in this sample may be carry-over from other donors' samples.

V is TRBV6-1 and J is TRBJ2-7; 8 nucleotides line up with TRBD2. CDR1 and CDR2 (germline): MNHNS, SASEGT. The CDR3 runs to 13 residues. V trimming: 11 bases; J trimming: 5 bases; junction bases outside the gene matches: 11. In DNA form, the CDR3 reads TGTGCCCTTCCGGGACTAGACGACAACGAGCAGTACTTC. Translating gives CALPGLDDNEQYF.

The rearrangement joins TRBV5-6 to TRBJ2-3; a weak D match, TRBD2 (5 bases). CDR1 is SGHDT, CDR2 YYEEEE, per germline. Trimming left V 4 bases short and J 2 bases short, with 20 bases between. The CDR3 has 17 amino acids. This CDR3 reads CASSTPGRIGVTDTQYF. For the CDR3, the DNA is TGTGCCAGCAGCACCCCGGGGAGAATCGGGGTCACAGATACGCAGTATTTT.

The gene calls are TRBV6-1 and TRBJ1-2; D perhaps matches TRBD1 (6 bases). CDR1 and CDR2 from the germline V gene are MNHNS and SASEGT. The CDR3 extends over 13 amino acids. V lost 10 bases and J lost 2, with 14 bases in between. CDR3 in amino acids: CATNRDTNYGYTF. The CDR3, as DNA: TGTGCCACTAACAGGGACACCAACTATGGCTACACCTTC.

The rearrangement links TRBV5-6 to TRBJ1-5, with no clear D. The V gene's germline CDR1 is SGHDT and CDR2 YYEEEE. The V and J ends lost 3 bases and 5 bases respectively, with 15 bases between them. The length of the CDR3 is 15 residues. The CDR3 here is CASSSRFGQYQPQHF. The CDR3 bases are TGTGCCAGCAGCTCCCGGTTCGGGCAGTATCAGCCCCAGCATTTT.

This chain uses TRBV5-6 with TRBJ1-2; perhaps TRBD1 as D (6 bases). V gave up 2 bases and J gave up 7 bases, with 15 bases separating them. Germline V gene data show CDR1 as SGHDT and CDR2 as YYEEEE. CDR3 length: 14 residues. The chain's CDR3 is CASSLRGQGFGYTF. CDR3 in DNA: TGTGCCAGCAGCTTACGCGGGCAGGGGTTTGGCTACACCTTC.

Written as DNA, the CDR3 is TGCGCCAGCAGCTTGATTACCTTACAAGAGACCCAGTACTTC. It yields the protein CASSLITLQETQYF. The gene calls are TRBV5-1 and TRBJ2-5; D is uncertain. Trimming took 1 base from V and 2 from J, leaving 9 bases between them. This CDR3 contains 14 residues. Germline values: CDR1 SGHRS, CDR2 YFSETQ.

The V call is TRBV19, the J call TRBJ1-5, with D hard to call. The germline V gene encodes CDR1 LNHDA and CDR2 SQIVND (reference sequence). V lost 2 bases, J lost 4 bases, and 3 bases lay in between. This CDR3 comprises 12 residues. DNA of the CDR3: TGTGCCAGTAGTATAATGAATCAGCCCCAGCATTTT. Translating gives CASSIMNQPQHF.

Here the CDR3 DNA reads TGTGCCAGCAGCTCAGGGACGGGGCCGGGAACTGAAGCTTTCTTT. The encoded protein is CASSSGTGPGTEAFF. The V gene is TRBV7-3, the J gene TRBJ1-1; D possibly corresponds to TRBD1 (5 bases). This CDR3 contains 15 residues. Trimming pared 4 bases from V and 5 bases from J, leaving 17 bases between. Per germline, CDR1 SGHTA and CDR2 FQGTGA.

The chain is built from TRBV12-5 and TRBJ2-3; perhaps TRBD2 as D (5 bases). Germline lookup yields CDR1 LGHNT and CDR2 FRNRAP. The V end was cut by 5 bases, the J end by 3 bases, with 15 bases between. The CDR3 sequence is 15 residues long. The CDR3 sequence is CASGIGLGTTDTQYF. CDR3 DNA sequence: TGTGCTAGTGGTATCGGACTCGGTACGACAGATACGCAGTATTTT.

The J gene is TRBJ2-7, the V gene TRBV14; D may be TRBD1 or TRBD2 (5 bases each). Trimming took off 8 bases at V and 0 bases at J, with 11 bases between the two ends. Germline-derived CDR1 and CDR2 are SGHDN and FVKESK. The CDR3 contains 13 residues. CDR3 sequence: CASSGTFSYEQYF. The CDR3 DNA is TGTGCCAGCTCCGGGACCTTCTCCTACGAGCAGTACTTC. The whole variable domain, filled in from reference TRBV14 and TRBJ2-7, reads EAGVTQFPSHSVIEKGQTVTLRCDPISGHDNLYWYRRVMGKEIKFLLHFVKESKQDESGMPNNRFLAERTGGTYSTLKVQPAELEDSGVYFCASSGTFSYEQYFGPGTRLTVT.

The chain uses TRBV28 and TRBJ2-7; D remains unclear. V lost 2 bases and J 0 bases, leaving 11 bases between the germline ends. Germline V gene data show CDR1 as MDHEN and CDR2 as SYDVKM. The CDR3 covers 15 residues. The CDR3 loop is CASSLEAGNSYEQYF. CDR3 nucleotides: TGTGCCAGCAGTTTAGAGGCAGGTAACTCCTACGAGCAGTACTTC.

The chain combines TRBV18 with TRBJ1-3; D unclear. The V gene lost 2 bases and the J gene lost 0 bases, with 5 bases spanning the gap. CDR3 length: 14 residues. Germline V lookup: CDR1 KGHSH, CDR2 LQKENI. The DNA of the CDR3 is TGTGCCAGCTCACCATATAGCTCTGGAAACACCATATATTTT. Translated, it gives CASSPYSSGNTIYF.

The J gene is TRBJ2-3, the V gene TRBV7-3, with 10 positions matching TRBD2. CDR1 is SGHTA, CDR2 FQGTGA, per germline. V was pared by 1 base and J by 4 bases, with 8 bases of the junction left unmatched. The CDR3 runs 17 residues. In DNA, the CDR3 is TGTGCCAGCAGCTTAAGGGCTAGCGGGGGCCCAGCAGATACGCAGTATTTT. As protein: CASSLRASGGPADTQYF.

The CDR3 loop reads CASAGLDRNIQYF. In DNA, the CDR3 is TGTGCCAGTGCGGGGTTGGACAGAAACATTCAGTACTTC. The chain employs TRBV27 and TRBJ2-4; D may match TRBD1 or TRBD2 (6 bases each). Trimming left V 9 bases short and J 6 bases short, with 15 bases between. The CDR3 runs to 13 residues. Per the germline V gene, CDR1 is MNHEY and CDR2 is SMNVEV (reference sequence).

This chain joins TRBV18 and TRBJ1-1, with a possible D match to TRBD1 (5 bases). Germline V gene data show CDR1 as KGHSH and CDR2 as LQKENI. The V end was cut by 5 bases, the J end by 12 bases, with 22 bases between. The CDR3 loop spans 14 amino acids. As DNA, the CDR3 is TGTGCCAGCTCAGGTCTCGTGGTCAGGGAATCTCCTTTCTTT. As protein: CASSGLVVRESPFF.

The chain employs TRBV7-8 and TRBJ1-6; TRBD1 matches at 7 bases. The ends lost 0 bases at V and 9 bases at J; junction bases unmatched: 5. Germline V gene sequence: CDR1 SGHVS, CDR2 FQNEAQ. The CDR3 has 15 amino acids. The CDR3 sequence is CASSLAQGQFSPLHF. CDR3 sequence (DNA): TGTGCCAGCAGCTTAGCGCAGGGACAGTTTTCACCCCTCCACTTT.

This clone was counted once. The rearrangement uses TRBV19 and TRBJ2-1; 13 nucleotides align to TRBD2. Germline V gene sequence: CDR1 LNHDA, CDR2 SQIVND (reference sequence). V lost 5 bases, J lost 8 bases, and 6 bases stayed unmatched. This CDR3 spans 15 amino acids. The CDR3 coding sequence is TGTGCCAGTAGTCCGGGGACTAGCGGGACCGATGAGCAGTTCTTC. Amino acid sequence: CASSPGTSGTDEQFF. The full variable domain, completed using reference TRBV19 and TRBJ2-1, is DGGITQSPKYLFRKEGQNVTLSCEQNLNHDAMYWYRQDPGQGLRLIYYSQIVNDFQKGDIAEGYSVSREKKESFPLTVTSAQKNPTAFYLCASSPGTSGTDEQFFGPGTRLTVL.

V gene TRBV11-2 combines with J gene TRBJ2-7; TRBD1 matches at 8 bases. Germline assignment: CDR1 SGHAT and CDR2 FQNNGV. This CDR3 has 14 amino acids. Trimming at V came to 1 base and at J to 4 bases, leaving 3 bases not matched to a gene. CDR3: CASSLVRGLYEQYF. DNA of the CDR3: TGTGCCAGCAGCTTAGTCAGGGGGCTGTACGAGCAGTACTTC.

The rearrangement joins TRBV29-1 to TRBJ1-4; D is unresolved. The CDR3 has 13 residues. Trimming removed 2 bases at V and 5 bases at J, with 9 bases between. Germline-derived CDR1 and CDR2 are SQVTM and ANQGSEA. The DNA for the CDR3 is TGCAGCGTTGAAAAGGCGATGAATGAAAAACTGTTTTTT. Translation gives CSVEKAMNEKLFF.

This chain joins TRBV5-6 and TRBJ2-5; 9 bases are a match to TRBD1. CDR1 is SGHDT, CDR2 YYEEEE, per germline. The ends lost 0 bases at V and 0 bases at J; junction bases unmatched: 3. The CDR3 consists of 16 residues. CDR3 bases: TGTGCCAGCAGCTTGGCCGGGACAGGGAACCAAGAGACCCAGTACTTC. Translating gives CASSLAGTGNQETQYF. Full variable domain (outside the CDR3, taken from reference TRBV5-6 and TRBJ2-5): DAGVTQSPTHLIKTRGQQVTLRCSPKSGHDTVSWYQQALGQGPQFIFQYYEEEERQRGNFPDRFSGHQFPNYSSELNVNALLLGDSALYLCASSLAGTGNQETQYFGPGTRLLVL.

This clone was recorded once. This chain connects TRBV19 to TRBJ2-1; 8 positions agree with TRBD2. From germline, CDR1 is LNHDA and CDR2 SQIVND (reference sequence). This CDR3 has 16 residues. V shed 3 bases, J shed 1 base, and the junction held 5 bases outside the gene matches. The CDR3 loop is CASSMSGSFSYNEQFF. The CDR3 DNA reads TGTGCCAGTAGTATGAGCGGGAGTTTTTCCTACAATGAGCAGTTCTTC.

The genes are TRBV9 and TRBJ2-3; D uncertain. This CDR3 region has 17 residues. Germline CDR1 is SGDLS and CDR2 is YYNGEE. Between the trimmed V and J ends, which lost 0 bases and 0 bases, there was a span of 14 bases. CDR3 protein: CASSVAPRPVSTDTQYF. The CDR3 region has the DNA TGTGCCAGCAGCGTAGCTCCTCGCCCCGTTAGCACAGATACGCAGTATTTT.

The chain links TRBV11-3 to TRBJ2-1, with 7 bases fitting TRBD2. The V and J ends lost 4 bases and 3 bases, in that order; junction bases with no gene match: 6. Germline assignment: CDR1 SGHNT and CDR2 YENEEA. The CDR3 contains 15 residues. The CDR3 DNA reads TGTGCCAGCAGCTACGGGGCTAGCGGCTACAATGAGCAGTTCTTC. Amino acids: CASSYGASGYNEQFF.

The V call is TRBV7-6, the J call TRBJ2-2; TRBD2 agrees at 7 bases. Looked up from germline, CDR1 is SGHVS and CDR2 is FNYEAQ. The CDR3 has 15 residues. J gave up 5 bases and V 3 bases, and 6 bases lay outside the gene matches. The CDR3 region is CASSFIQGGTGELFF. CDR3 nucleotide sequence: TGTGCCAGCAGCTTCATCCAGGGAGGGACCGGGGAGCTGTTTTTT.

The V call is TRBV6-5, the J call TRBJ2-2; 8 bases match TRBD2. The V segment lost 6 bases and the J segment 5 bases; nucleotides outside the gene matches: 8. Germline V gene data show CDR1 as MNHEY and CDR2 as SVGAGI. The CDR3 contains 15 residues. As DNA, the CDR3 is TGTGCCAGCAGCCGAGCGGGAGATGGGACCGGGGAGCTGTTTTTT. The encoded protein is CASSRAGDGTGELFF.

The chain carries TRBV5-6 and TRBJ1-1; D call uncertain. Germline CDR1 is SGHDT and CDR2 is YYEEEE. The length of the CDR3 is 16 residues. V was clipped by 2 bases and J by 1 base, with 15 bases between them. CDR3 in amino acids: CASSLLRDGGNTEAFF. CDR3 bases: TGTGCCAGCAGCTTACTTCGGGATGGCGGGAACACTGAAGCTTTCTTT. The variable domain in full, with the rest retrieved from reference TRBV5-6 and TRBJ1-1, is DAGVTQSPTHLIKTRGQQVTLRCSPKSGHDTVSWYQQALGQGPQFIFQYYEEEERQRGNFPDRFSGHQFPNYSSELNVNALLLGDSALYLCASSLLRDGGNTEAFFGQGTRLTVV.

The chain links TRBV6-5 to TRBJ2-7, with 9 bases matching TRBD2. Per the germline V gene, CDR1 is MNHEY and CDR2 is SVGAGI. V lost 2 bases to trimming and J lost 4 bases; unmatched junction nucleotides: 3. This CDR3 spans 14 amino acids. CDR3 loop: CASSYTLAGYEQYF. CDR3 nucleotide sequence: TGTGCCAGCAGTTACACCCTAGCGGGGTACGAGCAGTACTTC.